The 27 T cell receptor beta chains given below trace back to one sample, sequenced in a study of blood T cell repertoires in COVID-19. Only in-frame clones appear in the TCRdb table, and some are missing; sequencing was by immunoSEQ multiplex PCR. The table lists approximately 160,000 clones, under 85% of them singletons. Sequencing was carried out using peripheral blood. These receptors were obtained from a woman older than 75 with acute or convalescent COVID-19.

This chain connects TRBV27 to TRBJ2-2, with D hard to call. The germline V gene has CDR1 MNHEY and CDR2 SMNVEV (reference sequence). The CDR3 contains 14 residues. V was cut by 6 bases and J by 1 base, with 9 bases left in between. The CDR3 here is CASSKRQNTGELFF. The CDR3 nucleotides are TGTGCCAGCAGCAAGAGACAGAACACCGGGGAGCTGTTTTTT.

The chain recombines TRBV12-2 with TRBJ2-5; no check of the table's D call, TRBD2, against the DNA was made. TRBV12-2 is a listed pseudogene. This CDR3 region has 15 residues. The CDR3 reads CASRLTTSGEETQYF. The DNA for the CDR3 is TGTGCAAGTCGCTTAACCACTAGCGGGGAAGAGACCCAGTACTTC.

The gene calls are TRBV18 and TRBJ2-7; 7 bases fit TRBD1. CDR3 length: 15 residues. CDR1 is KGHSH, CDR2 LQKENI, per germline. With V trimmed by 2 bases and J by 0 bases, 4 bases remained unmatched. CDR3 amino acids: CASSPGTESSYEQYF. In nucleotides, the CDR3 is TGTGCCAGCTCACCAGGGACAGAAAGCTCCTACGAGCAGTACTTC.

This clone has more than one count but fewer than ten. The genes are TRBV9 and TRBJ1-2, with D unresolved. Germline CDR1 reads SGDLS; CDR2 reads YYNGEE. V lost 2 bases, J lost 4 bases, and 15 bases lay in between. The CDR3 loop spans 15 amino acids. CDR3 nucleotide sequence: TGTGCCAGCAGCGTCGACACGTTTGCGACCTATGGCTACACCTTC. It specifies CASSVDTFATYGYTF.

This clone showed up just once. The chain carries TRBV5-1 and TRBJ1-4; D is perhaps TRBD1 (6 bases). The CDR3 loop spans 15 amino acids. The V and J ends lost 0 bases and 7 bases respectively, with 13 bases between them. Germline-derived CDR1 and CDR2 are SGHRS and YFSETQ. CDR3 DNA sequence: TGCGCCAGCAGCTTGGCTGCAACCAGGGGTGAAAAACTGTTTTTT. Amino acid sequence: CASSLAATRGEKLFF.

J is TRBJ2-7 and V is TRBV13; 14 nucleotides match TRBD2. The J segment lost 2 bases and the V segment lost 2 bases, leaving 5 bases of the junction unmatched. CDR3 length: 17 residues. Germline CDR1 PRHDT, CDR2 FYEKMQ (reference sequence). CDR3 region: CASSLLGLAGVTYEQYF. In nucleotides, the CDR3 is TGTGCCAGCAGCTTATTGGGACTAGCGGGGGTTACCTACGAGCAGTACTTC.

The chain employs TRBV5-1 and TRBJ2-4, with TRBD1 matching over 8 bases. Losses at the gene ends were 6 bases for V and 5 bases for J; bases not matched to a gene: 7. Germline CDR1 reads SGHRS; CDR2 reads YFSETQ. There are 14 residues in the CDR3. In DNA, the CDR3 is TGCGCCAGCAACCGACAGGGGATGGAAAACATTCAGTACTTC. Translation gives CASNRQGMENIQYF.

This sequence joins TRBV10-3 and TRBJ1-1; weak D call: TRBD1 (5 bases). With 2 bases removed from V and 3 bases from J, the gap between germline ends came to 7 bases. This CDR3 contains 13 residues. Germline CDR1 and CDR2: ENHRY and SYGVKD. This CDR3 reads CAISEIGDTEAFF. Written as DNA, the CDR3 is TGTGCCATCAGTGAGATAGGGGACACTGAAGCTTTCTTT.

The chain joins TRBV19 to TRBJ1-6, with D unresolved. The V end lost 7 bases, the J end lost 0 bases, and 10 bases lay between the germline ends. The V gene's germline CDR1 is LNHDA and CDR2 SQIVND (reference sequence). This CDR3 has 15 residues. The CDR3 spells CASKDGSSYNSPLHF. In nucleotides, the CDR3 is TGTGCCAGTAAGGACGGGAGCTCCTATAATTCACCCCTCCACTTT.

This clone has a single count. V is TRBV6-5 and J is TRBJ1-1, with a tentative D call TRBD1 (5 bases). The CDR3 runs 14 residues. Germline V CDR1 and CDR2: MNHEY, SVGAGI. Trimming shortened V by 6 bases and J by 5 bases, and 16 bases separated the two germline ends. This CDR3 reads CASRPPGEGTEAFF. Here the CDR3 DNA reads TGTGCCAGCAGACCCCCCGGGGAGGGGACTGAAGCTTTCTTT.

In its sample, this clone was seen a few times. The chain has TRBV7-8 and TRBJ2-2; TRBD2 is a possible D gene (6 bases). The V end lost 4 bases, the J end lost 5 bases, and 11 bases lay between the germline ends. The CDR3 spans 14 residues. Per germline, CDR1 SGHVS and CDR2 FQNEAQ. CDR3 in amino acids: CASSWGERTGELFF. For the CDR3, the DNA is TGTGCCAGCAGCTGGGGGGAACGAACCGGGGAGCTGTTTTTT.

The rearrangement uses TRBV15 and TRBJ1-2, with 7 bases matching TRBD1. Germline V gene data show CDR1 as LNHNV and CDR2 as YYDKDF (reference sequence). V lost 9 bases to trimming and J lost 6 bases; unmatched junction nucleotides: 13. This CDR3 is built from 14 residues. In DNA, the CDR3 is TGTGCCACAAACGTGCCTGGGACAGTGAATGGCTACACCTTC. This gives the protein CATNVPGTVNGYTF.

This sequence joins TRBV6-6 and TRBJ2-7, with 9 bases matching TRBD2. With 2 bases clipped from V and 3 bases from J, the junction kept 5 bases outside the gene matches. CDR1 and CDR2 from the germline V gene are MNHNY and SVGAGI (reference sequence). CDR3 length: 15 residues. The CDR3: CASSYIGLANYEQYF. In DNA form, the CDR3 reads TGTGCCAGCAGTTACATCGGACTAGCGAACTACGAGCAGTACTTC.

CDR3 protein: CASSVELAGEQYF. The CDR3 DNA reads TGTGCCAGCAGCGTGGAACTCGCAGGCGAGCAGTACTTC. The gene calls are TRBV4-2 and TRBJ2-7, with D unresolved. This CDR3 has 13 residues. CDR1 LGHNA and CDR2 YNFKEQ come from the germline V gene. V dropped 5 bases and J dropped 6 bases, with 14 bases sitting between them.

This rearrangement joins TRBV9 to TRBJ1-1; perhaps TRBD1 as D (6 bases). The V end lost 0 bases, the J end lost 5 bases, and 23 bases lay between the germline ends. CDR3 length: 18 residues. The germline gives CDR1 SGDLS, CDR2 YYNGEE. The CDR3 DNA reads as TGTGCCAGCAGCGTAGGGATTGGAAACCTACAGGGTAGTACTGAAGCTTTCTTT. It codes for CASSVGIGNLQGSTEAFF. Full variable domain (missing parts from reference TRBV9 and TRBJ1-1): DSGVTQTPKHLITATGQRVTLRCSPRSGDLSVYWYQQSLDQGLQFLIQYYNGEERAKGNILERFSAQQFPDLHSELNLSSLELGDSALYFCASSVGIGNLQGSTEAFFGQGTRLTVV.

This clone showed up just once. The chain links TRBV27 to TRBJ2-3; D is perhaps TRBD1 (6 bases). Trimming shortened V by 6 bases and J by 2 bases, and 15 bases separated the two germline ends. Germline V CDR1 and CDR2: MNHEY, SMNVEV (reference sequence). CDR3 size: 15 residues. CDR3 in amino acids: CASRATTGPTDTQYF. The CDR3 region has the DNA TGTGCCAGCAGAGCTACGACAGGACCCACAGATACGCAGTATTTT.

This chain connects TRBV3-1 (or the pseudogene TRBV3-2) to TRBJ2-1, with 9 bases that match TRBD2. CDR1 and CDR2 (germline): LGHDT, YNNKEL (reference sequence). This CDR3 region has 14 residues. Germline trimming cut 8 bases from V and 9 bases from J; bases unmatched to any gene: 11. CDR3: CASSQAGGGGEQFF. In nucleotides, the CDR3 is TGTGCCAGCTCCCAGGCGGGAGGGGGAGGTGAGCAGTTCTTC.

This clone has only a few counts. The CDR3 loop is CASSLVRGDQPQHF. CDR3 bases: TGTGCCAGCAGCTTAGTCAGGGGTGATCAGCCCCAGCATTTT. The V call is TRBV7-2, the J call TRBJ1-5; a weak D match, TRBD1 (6 bases). The CDR3 length is 14 residues. The V gene lost 1 base and the J gene lost 5 bases, with 9 bases spanning the gap. CDR1 SGHTA and CDR2 FQGNSA come from the germline V gene.

The J gene is TRBJ2-1, the V gene TRBV14, with D maybe TRBD1 (6 bases). This CDR3 spans 12 amino acids. Trimming pared 7 bases from V and 10 bases from J, leaving 14 bases between. CDR1 is SGHDN, CDR2 FVKESK, per germline. The CDR3 loop is CASTKGGREQFF. Written as DNA, the CDR3 is TGTGCCAGCACCAAAGGGGGACGGGAGCAGTTCTTC.

This clone was observed a handful of times. The genes are TRBV12-3 or TRBV12-4 and TRBJ1-2; D uncertain. V was trimmed by 7 bases and J by 7 bases, leaving 16 bases between them. The CDR3 contains 13 residues. CDR3 loop: CASTADGSGGYTF. CDR3 DNA: TGTGCCAGCACTGCCGACGGTTCAGGTGGCTACACCTTC.

The table lists this clone with a few counts. The rearrangement links TRBV9 to TRBJ2-2; D is unclear. The germline V and J ends were trimmed by 6 bases and 4 bases, with 10 bases remaining between them. Germline V gene lookup returns CDR1 SGDLS and CDR2 YYNGEE. CDR3 length: 13 amino acids. This CDR3 is CASNLVPTGELFF. The CDR3 DNA reads TGTGCCAGCAATTTAGTCCCCACCGGGGAGCTGTTTTTT.

The gene calls are TRBV19 and TRBJ2-5, with 9 bases lining up with TRBD2. This CDR3 is 15 amino acids long. Germline V lookup: CDR1 LNHDA, CDR2 SQIVND (reference sequence). The V and J ends lost 1 base and 0 bases, in that order; junction bases with no gene match: 0. In DNA, the CDR3 is TGTGCCAGTAGTATAGGACTAGCGGACCAAGAGACCCAGTACTTC. Translation gives CASSIGLADQETQYF.

The chain links TRBV15 to TRBJ2-3; the match to TRBD2 covers 7 bases. CDR1 is LNHNV, CDR2 YYDKDF, per germline (reference sequence). The CDR3 totals 19 residues. J gave up 2 bases and V 5 bases, and 19 bases lay outside the gene matches. CDR3 sequence (DNA): TGTGCCACCAGCCCTGACAGTTTAGCGGGTTTACGCACCACAGATACGCAGTATTTT. It encodes CATSPDSLAGLRTTDTQYF.

This clone has only one observation. This rearrangement joins TRBV2 to TRBJ1-5, with 7 bases lining up with TRBD1. The CDR3 runs to 15 residues. Germline-derived CDR1 and CDR2 are SNHLY and FYNNEI. Trimming took 3 bases from V and 4 from J; bases not matched to a gene: 6. The DNA for the CDR3 is TGTGCCAGCAGTGATCGGGACAGACCTAATCAGCCCCAGCATTTT. Translating gives CASSDRDRPNQPQHF.

This clone was seen only a few times. The rearrangement joins TRBV5-4 to TRBJ2-4, with TRBD1 identical over 8 bases. The germline V gene encodes CDR1 SGHNT and CDR2 YYREEE (reference sequence). J was trimmed by 1 base and V by 0 bases; bases with no gene match: 9. This CDR3 is built from 18 residues. Written as DNA, the CDR3 is TGTGCCAGCAGCTTGGCCCTACAGGGGGTAACGGCCAAAAACATTCAGTACTTC. Protein sequence: CASSLALQGVTAKNIQYF.

The chain has TRBV19 and TRBJ2-2; D possibly corresponds to TRBD2 (5 bases). There are 12 residues in the CDR3. V lost 6 bases to trimming and J lost 7 bases, with 9 bases between them. Germline CDR1 and CDR2: LNHDA and SQIVND (reference sequence). CDR3 amino acids: CASRRGYGELFF. CDR3 in DNA: TGTGCCAGTAGACGGGGTTACGGGGAGCTGTTTTTT.

This rearrangement joins TRBV5-1 to TRBJ2-7, with D unclear. V lost 5 bases and J 1 base, leaving 13 bases between the germline ends. The CDR3 sequence is 14 residues long. Germline assignment: CDR1 SGHRS and CDR2 YFSETQ. The CDR3 loop reads CASSRSNPSYEQYF. CDR3 bases: TGCGCCAGCAGTCGGAGTAACCCGTCCTACGAGCAGTACTTC.